This passage covers 27 T cell receptor beta chains from one sample sequenced in a study of cytomegalovirus exposure and HLA in healthy donors. The assay was immunoSEQ multiplex PCR, and TCRdb's table has in-frame clones only and misses some. The table has over 60,000 clones, nearly 96% seen once. Sequenced input: PBMCs. The receptors were sampled from a woman aged 18 to 35 in good health and CMV-seropositive.

This chain links TRBV28 with TRBJ1-2, with a tentative D call TRBD1 (6 bases). Germline values: CDR1 MDHEN, CDR2 SYDVKM. The V gene lost 7 bases and the J gene lost 4 bases, with 19 bases spanning the gap. The CDR3 spans 15 residues. This CDR3 is CASTLRTAFLYGYTF. The CDR3 DNA sequence: TGTGCCAGCACCTTGAGGACAGCCTTTCTCTATGGCTACACCTTC.

The chain recombines TRBV28 with TRBJ2-1; TRBD2 matches 10 bases. CDR3 length: 14 residues. Germline V gives CDR1 MDHEN, CDR2 SYDVKM. The V segment lost 5 bases and the J segment 8 bases; nucleotides outside the gene matches: 6. CDR3 sequence: CASSPPTSGDEQFF. CDR3 DNA sequence: TGTGCCAGCAGTCCGCCCACTAGCGGGGATGAGCAGTTCTTC.

This chain joins TRBV15 and TRBJ2-1; 9 bases fit TRBD1. The ends lost 1 base at V and 7 bases at J; junction bases unmatched: 17. The CDR3 is made up of 19 amino acids. Germline CDR1 is LNHNV and CDR2 is YYDKDF (reference sequence). CDR3 protein: CATSRVGGQGSPPGNEQFF. DNA for the CDR3: TGTGCCACCAGCAGAGTAGGAGGACAGGGGTCTCCGCCGGGGAATGAGCAGTTCTTC.

On this clone itself: At the DNA level, this CDR3 is encoded by other sequences in the same sample as well. The chain employs TRBV7-2 and TRBJ2-7; D remains unclear. V was pared by 0 bases and J by 6 bases, with 3 bases between. The CDR3 runs to 11 residues. Germline values: CDR1 SGHTA, CDR2 FQGNSA. Here the CDR3 DNA reads TGTGCCAGCAGCTTAGCCCGCGAGCAGTACTTC. Translated, it gives CASSLAREQYF.

This clone was found once. The rearrangement links TRBV27 to TRBJ1-2, with D possibly matching TRBD1 (6 bases). V was clipped by 6 bases and J by 5 bases, with 16 bases between them. Germline CDR1 is MNHEY and CDR2 is SMNVEV (reference sequence). This CDR3 region has 14 residues. In DNA, the CDR3 is TGTGCCAGCAGGCCCCAGGGGATGGGGTATGGCTACACCTTC. Translation gives CASRPQGMGYGYTF.

V and J are TRBV11-2 and TRBJ2-3; D is perhaps TRBD1 (5 bases). V was shortened by 1 base and J by 6 bases, with 17 bases between the two germline ends. The germline CDR1 and CDR2 sequences are SGHAT and FQNNGV. The CDR3 covers 16 residues. The CDR3 sequence: CASSLGGPFFRDTQYF. The CDR3, as DNA: TGTGCCAGCAGCTTAGGGGGCCCTTTCTTTAGGGATACGCAGTATTTT.

The chain combines TRBV7-8 with TRBJ2-1; 10 bases agree with TRBD2. The trim removed 5 bases at V and 1 base at J, leaving 5 bases unmatched. CDR1 SGHVS and CDR2 FQNEAQ come from the germline V gene. This CDR3 contains 16 residues. The CDR3 spells CASSPRAGGSYNEQFF. The DNA of the CDR3 is TGTGCCAGCAGCCCTAGAGCGGGAGGGTCCTACAATGAGCAGTTCTTC.

V usage is TRBV4-1 and J usage is TRBJ2-7; D perhaps matches TRBD1 (6 bases). Germline V gene data show CDR1 as MGHRA and CDR2 as YSYEKL. The CDR3 runs to 14 residues. V lost 2 bases, J lost 2 bases, and 10 bases lay in between. CDR3 in DNA: TGCGCCAGCAGCCAATTAAGGGGGACCTACGAGCAGTACTTC. The encoded protein is CASSQLRGTYEQYF.

The chain recombines TRBV13 with TRBJ1-1; D is undetermined. The CDR3 covers 16 residues. Per germline, CDR1 PRHDT and CDR2 FYEKMQ (reference sequence). The germline V and J ends were trimmed by 0 bases and 0 bases, with 11 bases remaining between them. CDR3 nucleotide sequence: TGTGCCAGCAGCTTAGGGTTTGATGGCATGAACACTGAAGCTTTCTTT. Amino acid sequence: CASSLGFDGMNTEAFF.

This chain links TRBV6-1 with TRBJ1-5; D is perhaps TRBD1 (6 bases). The germline V and J ends were trimmed by 8 bases and 1 base, with 15 bases remaining between them. The CDR3 is 15 residues long. Germline assignment: CDR1 MNHNS and CDR2 SASEGT. The CDR3 nucleotides read TGTGCCAGCTCGAAGGTAGGGGGAAGCAATCAGCCCCAGCATTTT. As protein: CASSKVGGSNQPQHF.

The rearrangement joins TRBV5-1 to TRBJ2-2; 8 nucleotides align to TRBD2. In germline, CDR1 is SGHRS, CDR2 YFSETQ. The CDR3 has 15 amino acids. Trimming took 2 bases from V and 7 from J; bases not matched to a gene: 7. The CDR3, as DNA: TGCGCCAGCAGCTTATATAGCGGGACGGTCGGGGAGCTGTTTTTT. This encodes CASSLYSGTVGELFF. The whole variable domain, remainder taken from reference TRBV5-1 and TRBJ2-2, is KAGVTQTPRYLIKTRGQQVTLSCSPISGHRSVSWYQQTPGQGLQFLFEYFSETQRNKGNFPGRFSGRQFSNSRSEMNVSTLELGDSALYLCASSLYSGTVGELFFGEGSRLTVL.

This chain joins TRBV4-2 and TRBJ1-1; 8 bases agree with TRBD1. There are 13 residues in the CDR3. V was pared by 4 bases and J by 9 bases, with 7 bases of the junction left unmatched. Germline lookup yields CDR1 LGHNA and CDR2 YNFKEQ. The CDR3 loop reads CASSPAGQVKAFF. Here the CDR3 DNA reads TGTGCCAGCAGCCCAGCGGGACAGGTGAAAGCTTTCTTT.

The V gene is TRBV28, the J gene TRBJ2-1; possible D gene TRBD2, 5 bases. V dropped 5 bases and J dropped 4 bases, with 15 bases sitting between them. The V gene's germline CDR1 is MDHEN and CDR2 SYDVKM. This CDR3 is built from 15 residues. In DNA, the CDR3 is TGTGCCAGCAGTCTGGAGGAGCGACTATACAATGAGCAGTTCTTC. Amino acids: CASSLEERLYNEQFF.

The chain employs TRBV5-5 and TRBJ2-7; 8 bases are a match to TRBD2. CDR1 SGHKS and CDR2 YYEKEE come from the germline V gene (reference sequence). The CDR3 consists of 14 residues. Trimming at V came to 0 bases and at J to 3 bases, leaving 2 bases not matched to a gene. CDR3 in DNA: TGTGCCAGCAGCTTGGTTAGCGGGAACTACGAGCAGTACTTC. Translated, it gives CASSLVSGNYEQYF.

This chain links TRBV7-3 with TRBJ2-7, with 10 bases aligning to TRBD1. Germline CDR1 reads SGHTA; CDR2 reads FQGTGA. The trim removed 2 bases at V and 2 bases at J, leaving 0 bases unmatched. The CDR3 is 14 residues long. CDR3 loop: CASSLGTGAYEQYF. The CDR3 DNA sequence: TGTGCCAGCAGCTTAGGGACAGGGGCCTACGAGCAGTACTTC.

The CDR3, as DNA: TGTGCCAGCAGCTCGATAGGACAGCCGGAGTTCTTC. This sequence encodes CASSSIGQPEFF. The V and J genes are TRBV7-9 and TRBJ2-1; D is perhaps TRBD1 (6 bases). The length of the CDR3 is 12 residues. Germline lookup yields CDR1 SEHNR and CDR2 FQNEAQ (reference sequence). V was shortened by 4 bases and J by 14 bases, with 15 bases between the two germline ends.

The chain uses TRBV28 and TRBJ1-2; no definite D call. Trimming pared 1 base from V and 4 bases from J, leaving 10 bases between. Germline V CDR1 and CDR2: MDHEN, SYDVKM. CDR3 length equals 14 residues. The CDR3 bases are TGTGCCAGCAGTTTATCGGAGGTTTTCTATGGCTACACCTTC. This codes for CASSLSEVFYGYTF.

This clone was seen just once. The V call is TRBV7-2, the J call TRBJ2-5; the D gene is possibly TRBD2 (6 bases). Trimming took 1 base from V and 2 from J, leaving 11 bases between them. CDR1 SGHTA and CDR2 FQGNSA come from the germline V gene. The CDR3 covers 15 residues. CDR3 in DNA: TGTGCCAGCAGCTTAGACCAGCGGGTACAAGAGACCCAGTACTTC. Its protein product is CASSLDQRVQETQYF.

This chain connects TRBV25-1 to TRBJ2-7, with D tentatively TRBD2 (6 bases). Germline CDR1 reads MGHDK; CDR2 reads SYGVNS. The ends were cut back, 4 bases at V and 2 bases at J, with 15 bases in the middle. The CDR3 runs to 15 residues. In nucleotides, the CDR3 is TGTGCCAGCAGTGGCGGGGCAGGGTCACCCTACGAGCAGTACTTC. Translating gives CASSGGAGSPYEQYF.

The chain joins TRBV7-9 to TRBJ2-2, with 7 bases that match TRBD2. V shed 3 bases, J shed 4 bases, and the junction held 5 bases outside the gene matches. The V gene's germline CDR1 is SEHNR and CDR2 FQNEAQ (reference sequence). The CDR3 is 15 residues long. The CDR3 protein is CASSFGAGATGELFF. The DNA for the CDR3 is TGTGCCAGCAGCTTCGGGGCGGGAGCCACCGGGGAGCTGTTTTTT.

The chain joins TRBV29-1 to TRBJ2-1, with D perhaps TRBD1 (5 bases). V was trimmed by 0 bases and J by 13 bases, leaving 10 bases between them. Germline-derived CDR1 and CDR2 are SQVTM and ANQGSEA. The CDR3 runs 11 residues. The CDR3 DNA follows: TGCAGCGTTGAAGAGTACGACAGTCAGTTCTTC. As protein: CSVEEYDSQFF.

This chain links TRBV7-2 with TRBJ1-2; TRBD1 matches at 7 bases. Germline-derived CDR1 and CDR2 are SGHTA and FQGNSA. J was trimmed by 5 bases and V by 4 bases; bases with no gene match: 10. CDR3 length: 15 residues. CDR3 in DNA: TGTGCCAGCAGCTCACACACAGGGGCGCTGTATGGCTACACCTTC. It translates to CASSSHTGALYGYTF.

This chain uses TRBV30 with TRBJ2-3, with TRBD2 matching over 13 bases. The length of the CDR3 is 17 residues. Germline CDR1 reads GTSNPN; CDR2 reads SVGIG (reference sequence). Losses at the gene ends were 3 bases for V and 0 bases for J; bases not matched to a gene: 6. Written as DNA, the CDR3 is TGTGCCTGGAGGCGACTAGCGGGAGGTACTAGCACAGATACGCAGTATTTT. It encodes CAWRRLAGGTSTDTQYF.

V usage is TRBV25-1 and J usage is TRBJ2-7; 10 positions match TRBD1. CDR3 size: 15 residues. V was pared by 5 bases and J by 4 bases, with 8 bases of the junction left unmatched. Germline V gene sequence: CDR1 MGHDK, CDR2 SYGVNS. The DNA for the CDR3 is TGTGCCAGCAGTCGAGGGGGGACAGGGGTTTACGAGCAGTACTTC. It yields the protein CASSRGGTGVYEQYF.

The chain recombines TRBV5-4 with TRBJ1-2; D unresolved. There are 14 residues in the CDR3. Per germline, CDR1 SGHNT and CDR2 YYREEE (reference sequence). Trimming left V 6 bases short and J 4 bases short, with 16 bases between. The CDR3 DNA sequence: TGTGCCAGCACCATTGGGAGTTCCCTCTATGGCTACACCTTC. Translation: CASTIGSSLYGYTF. Combining the CDR3 with reference TRBV5-4 and TRBJ1-2 gives the whole variable domain ETGVTQSPTHLIKTRGQQVTLRCSSQSGHNTVSWYQQALGQGPQFIFQYYREEENGRGNFPPRFSGLQFPNYSSELNVNALELDDSALYLCASTIGSSLYGYTFGSGTRLTVV.

The chain joins TRBV28 to TRBJ2-2; TRBD1 might be the D (6 bases). V gave up 5 bases and J gave up 9 bases, with 19 bases separating them. CDR1 is MDHEN and CDR2 is SYDVKM in the germline V gene. This CDR3 region has 15 residues. The CDR3 region is CASSGTGWKDRELFF. The CDR3 DNA reads TGTGCCAGCAGTGGTACAGGGTGGAAAGACCGGGAGCTGTTTTTT.

This chain uses TRBV6-5 with TRBJ1-2; 8 bases are a match to TRBD1. This CDR3 spans 13 amino acids. Germline V CDR1 and CDR2: MNHEY, SVGAGI. The V segment lost 2 bases and the J segment 13 bases; nucleotides outside the gene matches: 9. Here the CDR3 reads CASSYIGQGKCTF. For the CDR3, the DNA is TGTGCCAGCAGTTACATAGGACAGGGAAAGTGCACCTTC.